Listed below are T cell receptor beta chains from one sample, sequenced in a study of blood T cell repertoires in COVID-19. Clones were sequenced by immunoSEQ multiplex PCR, and TCRdb holds only the in-frame ones, with some missing. The repertoire includes more than 110,000 clones, about nine tenths of them detected once, and approximately 4.5% sits in the top ten. The source material was PBMCs or T cells enriched from blood (not recorded which). Source of these receptors: a man aged 45-60 years who had recovered from COVID-19. CDR3s leave out the opening cysteine and the closing phenylalanine or tryptophan. Each record gives: CDR3 protein, V gene.

CDR3aa: ASSLTGTGASQPQH
v_gene: TRBV28

CDR3aa: ASSSYRGSIAGYT
v_gene: TRBV7-8

CDR3aa: ASRRLAGVSEQY
v_gene: TRBV5-4

CDR3aa: ASSFNGGGGEQY
v_gene: TRBV7-2

CDR3aa: ASSSGGGQLYEQY
v_gene: TRBV18

CDR3aa: ASSIRENTEAF
v_gene: TRBV27

CDR3aa: ASSDGRAYGGYT
v_gene: TRBV7-9

CDR3aa: ASSESRDSRPYEQY
v_gene: TRBV6-1

CDR3aa: AISGGGLNTEAF
v_gene: TRBV10-3

CDR3aa: AIKGLGPNYGYT
v_gene: TRBV10-3

CDR3aa: ASSLDRVGDGYT
v_gene: TRBV13

CDR3aa: ASSKPGAATYSNQPQH
v_gene: TRBV21-1

CDR3aa: ASSQTDTEAF
v_gene: TRBV7-9

CDR3aa: ASSLQGDGNTEAF
v_gene: TRBV6-5

CDR3aa: ASSRDPLGRHEQF
v_gene: TRBV7-9

CDR3aa: ASSKAGNSGNQPQH
v_gene: TRBV7-9

CDR3aa: SVDSGFNTIY
v_gene: TRBV29-1

CDR3aa: ASTRTGGDTQY
v_gene: TRBV3-1/TRBV3-2

CDR3aa: ASSPPRQTDTEAF
v_gene: TRBV7-2

CDR3aa: ASSPGQGPTGELF
v_gene: TRBV4-2

CDR3aa: ASKGQGGGNYGYT
v_gene: TRBV5-1

CDR3aa: ASSRGLAYTESYEQY
v_gene: TRBV6-2/TRBV6-3

CDR3aa: ASSESSAKATDTQY
v_gene: TRBV2

CDR3aa: ASSRSGTGVGYT
v_gene: TRBV4-3

CDR3aa: ASTGGVGYT
v_gene: TRBV27

CDR3aa: ASSSQGQGSAF
v_gene: TRBV7-9

CDR3aa: ASSMGQGNTEAF
v_gene: TRBV19

CDR3aa: ASSHAPAGAYNEQF
v_gene: TRBV27

CDR3aa: ASSLSGHLNTEAF
v_gene: TRBV5-1

CDR3aa: ASSPPAGGNGNTIY
v_gene: TRBV4-3